Shown below are 21 T cell receptor beta chains from a single sample sequenced in a study of Ad26.COV2.S vaccination and SARS-CoV-2 variants. TCRdb's table, derived via immunoSEQ multiplex PCR, lists solely in-frame clones and lacks some. This table has 350,000 to 500,000 clones, roughly 89% appearing once. Treatment noted: 15 to 20 received Ad26.COV2.S at low or high dose, single or two shots; about five received placebo; per-sample allocation not given. Sampling was done on day 63 after the first vaccine or placebo injection. The specimen comprised peripheral blood, sampled in a trial of Ad26.COV2.S vaccine versus placebo. These receptors originate from a person aged 18-60 years who received the Ad26.COV2.S COVID-19 vaccine or a placebo.

The rearrangement links TRBV7-8 to TRBJ2-3, with D perhaps TRBD1 (6 bases). From germline, CDR1 is SGHVS and CDR2 FQNEAQ. Trimming cost V 0 bases and J 7 bases, with 11 bases left between them. The CDR3 runs 14 residues. CDR3 loop: CASSLATGRNTQYF. The CDR3 DNA reads as TGTGCCAGCAGCTTAGCCACAGGGCGAAATACGCAGTATTTT.

The CDR3 region is CASSLDWPGETQYF. The CDR3 DNA reads as TGTGCCAGCTCTTTGGACTGGCCAGGAGAGACCCAGTACTTC. This chain connects TRBV18 to TRBJ2-5, with D perhaps matching TRBD2 (5 bases). The CDR3 is made up of 14 amino acids. The ends were cut back, 6 bases at V and 4 bases at J, with 15 bases in the middle. Germline V lookup: CDR1 KGHSH, CDR2 LQKENI.

This chain connects TRBV7-2 to TRBJ2-3; D call uncertain. The germline V gene encodes CDR1 SGHTA and CDR2 FQGNSA. The germline V and J ends were trimmed by 6 bases and 0 bases, with 10 bases remaining between them. The CDR3 is 14 residues long. The CDR3 sequence: CASRLGFSTDTQYF. The CDR3 region has the DNA TGTGCCAGCAGGCTCGGTTTCAGCACAGATACGCAGTATTTT.

This chain connects TRBV15 to TRBJ2-1, with 7 nucleotides matching TRBD2. The germline V gene has CDR1 LNHNV and CDR2 YYDKDF (reference sequence). After removal of 5 bases from V and 10 bases from J, the junction contained 11 bases not matched to a gene. The CDR3 is made up of 14 amino acids. CDR3 protein: CATSAGLWLQEQFF. The CDR3 DNA is TGTGCCACCAGCGCGGGACTATGGCTACAGGAGCAGTTCTTC.

The rearrangement links TRBV18 to TRBJ2-3; the match to TRBD1 covers 9 bases. This CDR3 has 15 amino acids. Unmatched junction bases numbered 4, after V lost 3 bases and J lost 3 bases. Germline CDR1 is KGHSH and CDR2 is LQKENI. The CDR3 loop reads CASSPTGGLTDTQYF. The CDR3 DNA sequence: TGTGCCAGCTCACCCACAGGGGGCCTGACAGATACGCAGTATTTT.

The chain combines TRBV2 with TRBJ2-7; D might be TRBD1 (5 bases). Germline-derived CDR1 and CDR2 are SNHLY and FYNNEI. Trimming took off 3 bases at V and 6 bases at J, with 12 bases between the two ends. The length of the CDR3 is 13 residues. CDR3 residues: CASSDLRGSEQYF. DNA for the CDR3: TGTGCCAGCAGTGATTTAAGGGGTTCCGAGCAGTACTTC. Full variable domain (outside the CDR3, taken from reference TRBV2 and TRBJ2-7): EPEVTQTPSHQVTQMGQEVILRCVPISNHLYFYWYRQILGQKVEFLVSFYNNEISEKSEIFDDQFSVERPDGSNFTLKIRSTKLEDSAMYFCASSDLRGSEQYFGPGTRLTVT.

The V call is TRBV6-5, the J call TRBJ2-7; weak D call: TRBD1 (6 bases). The CDR3 covers 14 residues. The V and J ends lost 6 bases and 9 bases respectively, with 21 bases between them. Germline values: CDR1 MNHEY, CDR2 SVGAGI. The CDR3 region is CASSDTDRHAGQYF. For the CDR3, the DNA is TGTGCCAGCAGCGATACAGACAGGCACGCCGGGCAGTACTTC.

CDR3 residues: CASSLNGGFSYEQYF. CDR3 sequence (DNA): TGTGCCAGCAGCTTAAACGGGGGGTTCTCCTACGAGCAGTACTTC. The chain has TRBV7-6 and TRBJ2-7; 7 bases line up with TRBD2. The CDR3 loop spans 15 amino acids. The junction had 4 bases not matched to a gene; V was cut back by 2 bases and J by 0 bases. From germline, CDR1 is SGHVS and CDR2 FNYEAQ.

The chain couples TRBV6-1 to TRBJ1-2; 7 positions match TRBD1. CDR1 and CDR2 from the germline V gene are MNHNS and SASEGT. CDR3 size: 13 residues. J lost 6 bases, V lost 8 bases, and 9 bases had no gene match. The CDR3 here is CASGSTGYNGYTF. DNA of the CDR3: TGTGCCAGCGGGTCGACAGGGTATAATGGCTACACCTTC.

The chain joins TRBV4-3 to TRBJ1-4; weak D call: TRBD1 (6 bases). V was trimmed by 2 bases and J by 5 bases, leaving 15 bases between them. Germline-derived CDR1 and CDR2 are LGHNA and YSLEER. The CDR3 extends over 16 amino acids. CDR3 in amino acids: CASSQRRDTRNEKLFF. The CDR3 coding sequence is TGCGCCAGCAGCCAAAGAAGGGACACGAGGAATGAAAAACTGTTTTTT.

In its sample, this clone was seen once. The chain links TRBV12-3 or TRBV12-4 to TRBJ1-1; D call uncertain. The V end was cut by 3 bases, the J end by 4 bases, with 9 bases between. This CDR3 has 13 residues. As DNA, the CDR3 is TGTGCCAGCAGTTTGGTCCCGGCCACTGAAGCTTTCTTT. It is translated as CASSLVPATEAFF.

CDR3 DNA: TGTGCCAGCAGTTCCATTGCCGGGCAGGGAGAAAATGGCTACACCTTC. Encoded protein: CASSSIAGQGENGYTF. The V call is TRBV28, the J call TRBJ1-2; perhaps TRBD1 as D (5 bases). V was trimmed by 4 bases and J by 6 bases, leaving 21 bases between them. CDR3 length equals 16 residues. Germline assignment: CDR1 MDHEN and CDR2 SYDVKM.

This clone has only one observation. The chain links TRBV11-3 to TRBJ2-7, with D possibly being TRBD1 or TRBD2 (5 bases each). CDR1 and CDR2 from the germline V gene are SGHNT and YENEEA. V lost 0 bases and J 2 bases, leaving 8 bases between the germline ends. The CDR3 contains 14 residues. Here the CDR3 reads CASSLEGDPYEQYV. Written as DNA, the CDR3 is TGTGCCAGCAGCTTAGAAGGGGACCCCTACGAGCAGTACGTC.

The chain recombines TRBV11-3 with TRBJ2-1; D is uncertain. V was shortened by 5 bases and J by 8 bases, with 13 bases between the two germline ends. This CDR3 is 13 amino acids long. CDR1 is SGHNT, CDR2 YENEEA, per germline. CDR3 in DNA: TGTGCCAGCAGCCCCGCTATATCCCATGAGCAGTTCTTC. This sequence encodes CASSPAISHEQFF.

This sequence joins TRBV24-1 and TRBJ1-2; 9 bases match TRBD1. J was trimmed by 7 bases and V by 5 bases; bases with no gene match: 1. This CDR3 spans 12 amino acids. Germline CDR1 is KGHDR and CDR2 is SFDVKD. DNA for the CDR3: TGTGCCACCAGTGGGGACAGGGCTGGCTACACCTTC. As protein: CATSGDRAGYTF.

V is TRBV30 and J is TRBJ2-1, with a tentative D call TRBD1 (5 bases). This CDR3 spans 14 amino acids. Trimming shortened V by 2 bases and J by 4 bases, and 12 bases separated the two germline ends. Germline CDR1 and CDR2: GTSNPN and SVGIG (reference sequence). DNA for the CDR3: TGTGCCTGGAGTCTAGGGGCCTATTACAATGAGCAGTTCTTC. This gives the protein CAWSLGAYYNEQFF.

The chain joins TRBV4-3 to TRBJ2-1; D is uncertain. This CDR3 spans 15 amino acids. Trimming took off 1 base at V and 7 bases at J, with 14 bases between the two ends. Germline CDR1 LGHNA, CDR2 YSLEER. The CDR3 DNA is TGCGCCAGCAGCCAAGCCCGGACGGAGTGGAATGAGCAGTTCTTC. Its protein is CASSQARTEWNEQFF.

The chain recombines TRBV4-3 with TRBJ2-3; 10 bases agree with TRBD2. The V gene end was trimmed by 4 bases and the J gene end by 0 bases; junction bases not matched to a gene: 1. CDR3 length: 15 residues. The germline V gene has CDR1 LGHNA and CDR2 YSLEER. DNA for the CDR3: TGCGCCAGCAGCCTTAGCGGGGGGAGCACAGATACGCAGTATTTT. Its protein is CASSLSGGSTDTQYF.

The chain is built from TRBV27 and TRBJ1-2; no definite D call. The CDR3 consists of 17 residues. From germline, CDR1 is MNHEY and CDR2 SMNVEV (reference sequence). Trimming left V 1 base short and J 0 bases short, with 15 bases between. The CDR3, as DNA: TGTGCCAGCAGTTTATATGCGGACTTCCGCCCTAACTATGGCTACACCTTC. This encodes CASSLYADFRPNYGYTF.

The J gene is TRBJ2-3, the V gene TRBV9; no clear D. Germline V gene data show CDR1 as SGDLS and CDR2 as YYNGEE. V lost 3 bases to trimming and J lost 0 bases, with 8 bases between them. The CDR3 is 14 residues long. The CDR3, as DNA: TGTGCCAGCAGCGAGGGATCCAGCACAGATACGCAGTATTTT. Its protein is CASSEGSSTDTQYF. The full variable domain, rest sourced from reference TRBV9 and TRBJ2-3, is DSGVTQTPKHLITATGQRVTLRCSPRSGDLSVYWYQQSLDQGLQFLIQYYNGEERAKGNILERFSAQQFPDLHSELNLSSLELGDSALYFCASSEGSSTDTQYFGPGTRLTVL.

The chain links TRBV10-3 to TRBJ2-1; no clear D gene. Germline V gene data show CDR1 as ENHRY and CDR2 as SYGVKD. The CDR3 runs to 12 residues. Trimming shortened V by 0 bases and J by 11 bases, and 8 bases separated the two germline ends. DNA of the CDR3: TGTGCCATCAGTGAGTCGAGGCAAAAGCAGTTCTTC. It is translated as CAISESRQKQFF.